One and the same sample provided the 32 T cell receptor beta chains below, sequenced in a study of T cells in Graves' hyperthyroidism and ophthalmopathy. Using RNA transcripts as the source, TCR beta CDR3 regions were amplified. RT-PCR in the first round (using the HTBI primer set) targeted the TCR CDR3. TCRdb reanalysed the multiplex PCR reads using MiXCR and keeps one entry per CDR3 protein. The sample holds under 65,000 distinct CDR3 sequences, roughly 58% seen once. The sequenced sample consisted of blood. These receptors all stem from a woman in her sixties with Graves' ophthalmopathy.

This clonotype was seen ten or more times. The chain has TRBV30 and TRBJ1-1; TRBD1 might be the D (5 bases). Trimming removed 4 bases from V and 1 base from J, with 10 bases in between. This CDR3 is 13 amino acids long. Germline CDR1 and CDR2: GTSNPN and SVGIG (reference sequence). CDR3 in amino acids: CAWKWGENTEAFF. The DNA of the CDR3 is TGTGCCTGGAAGTGGGGGGAGAACACTGAAGCTTTCTTT.

This clonotype was detected a few times. The chain joins TRBV10-3 to TRBJ1-1, with 9 nucleotides matching TRBD1. This CDR3 comprises 13 residues. V lost 6 bases and J lost 3; bases outside the gene matches: 2. Germline V gives CDR1 ENHRY, CDR2 SYGVKD. The CDR3 reads CAIRQGADTEAFF. In DNA form, the CDR3 reads TGTGCCATCAGACAGGGGGCGGACACTGAAGCTTTCTTT.

This clonotype was counted ten times or more. The gene calls are TRBV5-6 and TRBJ2-2; unclear D gene. Looked up from germline, CDR1 is SGHDT and CDR2 is YYEEEE. This CDR3 comprises 16 residues. Trimming shortened V by 4 bases and J by 0 bases, and 13 bases separated the two germline ends. As DNA, the CDR3 is TGTGCCAGCAGCGCCGGGCAGTTTGCGAACACCGGGGAGCTGTTTTTT. It translates to CASSAGQFANTGELFF.

The chain has TRBV15 and TRBJ2-7; 9 bases map to TRBD1. From germline, CDR1 is LNHNV and CDR2 YYDKDF (reference sequence). The junction had 2 bases not matched to a gene; V was cut back by 0 bases and J by 5 bases. The CDR3 runs 14 residues. The DNA of the CDR3 is TGTGCCACCAGCAGAGAGGACAGGGGCCACGAGCAGTACTTC. It codes for CATSREDRGHEQYF.

Remarks on this clonotype: The conserved phenylalanine or tryptophan normally closing the CDR3 is absent here, so this likely arose from a read error. The J gene is TRBJ2-7, the V gene TRBV5-1; TRBD2 matches at 10 bases. Germline lookup yields CDR1 SGHRS and CDR2 YFSETQ. V shed 4 bases and J 7 bases; nucleotides not matched to a gene: 11. The CDR3 runs to 15 residues. CDR3 residues: CASSPGLARVREQYS. The CDR3 coding sequence is TGCGCCAGCAGCCCGGGACTAGCGAGAGTGCGGGAGCAGTACTCC.

J is TRBJ1-5 and V is TRBV18, with D maybe TRBD1 (6 bases). This CDR3 spans 14 amino acids. The germline V gene has CDR1 KGHSH and CDR2 LQKENI. With 3 bases removed from V and 7 bases from J, the gap between germline ends came to 13 bases. CDR3 in amino acids: CASSPDSAGQPQHF. As DNA, the CDR3 is TGTGCCAGCTCACCGGACAGTGCGGGGCAGCCCCAGCATTTT.

The CDR3 bases are TGTGCCAGCAGGGATAGCGGGAGGAATGAAAAACTGTTTTTT. This encodes CASRDSGRNEKLFF. The V call is TRBV6-4, the J call TRBJ1-4; no clear D. Germline V CDR1 and CDR2: MRHNA, SNTAGT. V gave up 6 bases and J gave up 5 bases, with 13 bases separating them. CDR3 length: 14 residues.

This clonotype was seen at least ten times. Here the CDR3 reads CASESSTEAFF. DNA of the CDR3: TGTGCCAGCGAGTCGAGCACTGAAGCTTTCTTT. This chain joins TRBV3-1 and TRBJ1-1, with no clear D. Germline values: CDR1 LGHDT, CDR2 YNNKEL (reference sequence). The CDR3 extends over 11 amino acids. V was shortened by 8 bases and J by 4 bases, with 8 bases between the two germline ends. Based on the CDR3 plus reference TRBV3-1 and TRBJ1-1, the full variable domain is DTAVSQTPKYLVTQMGNDKSIKCEQNLGHDTMYWYKQDSKKFLKIMFSYNNKELIINETVPNRFSPKSPDKAHLNLHINSLELGDSAVYFCASESSTEAFFGQGTRLTVV.

This clonotype was counted ten times or more. This chain connects TRBV6-2 or TRBV6-3 to TRBJ1-2; 7 positions match TRBD1. The CDR3 runs to 13 residues. Germline V gene data show CDR1 as MNHEY and CDR2 as SVGEGT. V lost 5 bases and J lost 4; bases outside the gene matches: 4. The CDR3 here is CASSKGARYGYTF. For the CDR3, the DNA is TGTGCCAGCAGTAAGGGGGCGCGCTATGGCTACACCTTC.

The V and J genes are TRBV10-1 and TRBJ2-5; 7 bases are shared with TRBD1. The junction had 9 bases not matched to a gene; V was cut back by 7 bases and J by 7 bases. Germline-derived CDR1 and CDR2 are WNHNN and SYGVQD (reference sequence). There are 13 residues in the CDR3. The CDR3, as DNA: TGCGCCAGCATTCGGACAGGTAAATTGACCCAGTACTTC. It encodes CASIRTGKLTQYF.

A word on this clonotype: This may be a read error, as it is one base from a much larger clone. The gene calls are TRBV12-3 or TRBV12-4 and TRBJ1-5; D possibly corresponds to TRBD1 (5 bases). V was cut by 5 bases and J by 3 bases, with 14 bases left in between. The CDR3 extends over 15 amino acids. The CDR3 bases are TGTGCCAGCAGTCCCCGGGGGGGGGACAATCAGCCCCAGCATTTT. Its translation: CASSPRGGDNQPQHF.

On this clonotype itself: One end of the junction varies from germline; a read error may be responsible. The chain carries TRBV9 and TRBJ1-3; 9 bases align to TRBD1. The CDR3 extends over 15 amino acids. The germline V gene encodes CDR1 SGDLS and CDR2 YYNGEE. CDR3 in amino acids: CDTPNRDRAEKHHIF. The DNA of the CDR3 is TGTGATACCCCCAACCGGGACAGGGCTGAGAAACACCATATATTT.

In this sample, this clonotype is medium-sized (0.01 to 0.1%). The genes are TRBV29-1 and TRBJ2-1; a possible D gene is TRBD2 (5 bases). Trimming cost V 3 bases and J 5 bases, with 8 bases left between them. This CDR3 is built from 12 residues. Germline V gene data show CDR1 as SQVTM and CDR2 as ANQGSEA. As DNA, the CDR3 is TGCAGCGTTGATAACGGGAACAATGAGCAGTTCTTC. It encodes CSVDNGNNEQFF.

By sample share, this clonotype is medium-sized. The genes are TRBV10-3 and TRBJ1-2; D perhaps matches TRBD1 (6 bases). V shed 6 bases and J shed 4 bases, with 15 bases lying between them. The CDR3 has 14 amino acids. Germline lookup yields CDR1 ENHRY and CDR2 SYGVKD. The DNA of the CDR3 is TGTGCCATCAGCCCGGTGGGGGGCACCTATGGCTACACCTTC. Encoded protein: CAISPVGGTYGYTF.

The genes are TRBV30 and TRBJ2-7, with D maybe TRBD2 (6 bases). Germline V gives CDR1 GTSNPN, CDR2 SVGIG (reference sequence). V shed 0 bases and J shed 2 bases, with 20 bases lying between them. The CDR3 extends over 17 amino acids. Written as DNA, the CDR3 is TGTGCCTGGAGTGTGGCCGGGAGTAGACCCTTCCCCTACGAGCAGTACTTC. Encoded protein: CAWSVAGSRPFPYEQYF.

V is TRBV4-1 and J is TRBJ1-6; D is undetermined. Germline CDR1 reads MGHRA; CDR2 reads YSYEKL. V was cut by 2 bases and J by 8 bases, with 4 bases left in between. CDR3 size: 12 residues. CDR3 region: CASSQPYSPLHF. In DNA, the CDR3 is TGCGCCAGCAGCCAACCCTATTCACCCCTCCACTTT.

This rearrangement joins TRBV20-1 to TRBJ2-7, with 11 bases matching TRBD2. The CDR3 totals 14 residues. From germline, CDR1 is DFQATT and CDR2 SNEGSKA (reference sequence). Losses at the gene ends were 6 bases for V and 2 bases for J; bases not matched to a gene: 6. The CDR3 bases are TGCAGTGCCAGGGGGACTAGCGGAACCTACGAGCAGTACTTC. This translates into CSARGTSGTYEQYF.

V gene TRBV7-9 combines with J gene TRBJ2-7, with a weak D call TRBD1 (6 bases). The CDR3 runs to 13 residues. Germline lookup yields CDR1 SEHNR and CDR2 FQNEAQ (reference sequence). V was clipped by 4 bases and J by 3 bases, with 10 bases between them. The CDR3 loop reads CASSSGQNYEQYV. In DNA form, the CDR3 reads TGTGCCAGCAGCTCGGGACAAAACTACGAGCAGTACGTC.

This clonotype was seen repeatedly, ten times or more. CDR3 DNA sequence: TGTGCCAGCAGCGGGGGGGGTCGGGGTTCGGAAAAACTGTTTTTT. Amino acid sequence: CASSGGGRGSEKLFF. The chain links TRBV12-3 or TRBV12-4 to TRBJ1-4, with D possibly matching TRBD1 (5 bases). Trimming removed 6 bases at V and 8 bases at J, with 19 bases between. This CDR3 contains 15 residues.

V gene TRBV2 combines with J gene TRBJ1-4; D ambiguous. Trimming pared 4 bases from V and 8 bases from J, leaving 17 bases between. CDR1 SNHLY and CDR2 FYNNEI come from the germline V gene. The CDR3 contains 15 residues. CDR3 nucleotides: TGTGCCAGCAGTGGTGAGCCCGGGGAGGCCGAAAAACTGTTTTTT. Encoded protein: CASSGEPGEAEKLFF.

As for this clonotype: The CDR3 does not end in the conserved phenylalanine or tryptophan, so this is likely a read error. Because the CDR3's place on the DNA is in doubt, the DNA is left out and the CDR3 is given as listed by TCRdb. The chain is built from TRBV7-6 and TRBJ2-1. Germline V CDR1 and CDR2: SGHVS, FNYEAQ. Including both end residues, the CDR3 is 12 amino acids long. The CDR3 protein is CASSLGLNEQLC.

At least ten counts were recorded for this clonotype. The rearrangement links TRBV6-1 to TRBJ1-5; D remains ambiguous. The V gene's germline CDR1 is MNHNS and CDR2 SASEGT. V lost 1 base and J lost 2, with 3 bases in between. The CDR3 runs to 13 residues. CDR3: CASSEGGNQPQHF. For the CDR3, the DNA is TGTGCCAGCAGTGAAGGGGGCAATCAGCCCCAGCATTTT.

There are a few counts of this clonotype. The rearrangement links TRBV29-1 to TRBJ1-3; TRBD1 is a possible D gene (6 bases). The CDR3 is made up of 13 amino acids. Germline V gene sequence: CDR1 SQVTM, CDR2 ANQGSEA. The V gene lost 5 bases and the J gene lost 1 base, with 9 bases spanning the gap. CDR3 DNA sequence: TGCAGCGTTCGGGGGGCGTCTGGAAACACCATATATTTT. Protein product: CSVRGASGNTIYF.

This clonotype was counted many times. One end of the junction is discordant with germline, which a read error may explain. The chain recombines TRBV5-1 with TRBJ1-1, with a tentative D call TRBD1 (6 bases). The germline V gene has CDR1 SGHRS and CDR2 YFSETQ. CDR3 length: 14 amino acids. CDR3 sequence reads: CAGSGGSFNTEAFF. The CDR3 nucleotides are TGCGCCGGCAGCGGGGGCAGCTTTAACACTGAAGCTTTCTTT.

About this clonotype: The CDR3 ends on some other residue instead of the conserved phenylalanine or tryptophan, so this is likely a read error. V gene TRBV3-1 combines with J gene TRBJ1-3, with D tentatively TRBD1 (5 bases). Germline CDR1 LGHDT, CDR2 YNNKEL (reference sequence). This CDR3 has 15 amino acids. Trimming cost V 5 bases and J 0 bases, with 11 bases left between them. CDR3 region: CASSYAQDSGNTIYS. The CDR3 bases are TGTGCCAGCAGCTACGCACAGGACTCTGGAAACACCATATATTCT.

This clonotype has a single count. The junction departs from germline at one end; a sequencing error may be responsible. This chain uses TRBV20-1 with TRBJ1-6; D possibly corresponds to TRBD1 (6 bases). The germline V gene has CDR1 DFQATT and CDR2 SNEGSKA (reference sequence). The CDR3 totals 10 residues. CDR3 residues: CSATQGPLSF. The DNA of the CDR3 is TGCAGTGCTACGCAGGGGCCTCTCTCCTTT.

This clonotype showed up just a few times. The J gene is TRBJ2-1, the V gene TRBV30; D is possibly TRBD2 (6 bases). With 3 bases removed from V and 0 bases from J, the gap between germline ends came to 12 bases. The CDR3 loop spans 15 amino acids. Germline CDR1 and CDR2: GTSNPN and SVGIG (reference sequence). The CDR3 region has the DNA TGTGCCTGGAGCAGCGCGACTAGCTCCTACAATGAGCAGTTCTTC. Translating gives CAWSSATSSYNEQFF.

The V gene is TRBV20-1, the J gene TRBJ1-5; D uncertain. Looked up from germline, CDR1 is DFQATT and CDR2 is SNEGSKA (reference sequence). The CDR3 length is 11 residues. Trimming pared 6 bases from V and 9 bases from J, leaving 12 bases between. The CDR3 DNA sequence: TGCAGTGCGCCGACTAGCGGGCCCCAGCATTTT. This gives the protein CSAPTSGPQHF.

For this clonotype: The junction differs from germline at one of its ends, possibly a read error. The chain links TRBV6-2 or TRBV6-3 to TRBJ1-6; no reliable D call. From germline, CDR1 is MNHEY and CDR2 SVGEGT. The CDR3 loop spans 14 amino acids. The CDR3 spells CANSYPSRTEVLHF. CDR3 sequence (DNA): TGTGCCAACAGTTACCCTTCCCGGACCGAAGTCCTCCACTTT.

The rearrangement uses TRBV9 and TRBJ2-1, with D maybe TRBD2 (6 bases). Germline V gene data show CDR1 as SGDLS and CDR2 as YYNGEE. V lost 8 bases and J 5 bases, leaving 17 bases between the germline ends. CDR3 size: 14 residues. In DNA, the CDR3 is TGTGCCAGGGGGATTAGCGGACTCCACAATGAGCAGTTCTTC. Protein product: CARGISGLHNEQFF.

This clonotype was detected many times. The chain couples TRBV28 to TRBJ2-3; the match to TRBD1 covers 8 bases. Germline assignment: CDR1 MDHEN and CDR2 SYDVKM. There are 15 residues in the CDR3. The J segment lost 2 bases and the V segment lost 6 bases, leaving 7 bases of the junction unmatched. The CDR3 DNA follows: TGTGCCAGCAGAGTGGACAGGGCGATCACAGATACGCAGTATTTT. This encodes CASRVDRAITDTQYF.

The V gene is TRBV6-1, the J gene TRBJ1-5; perhaps TRBD1 as D (5 bases). Looked up from germline, CDR1 is MNHNS and CDR2 is SASEGT. This CDR3 region has 14 residues. V was shortened by 8 bases and J by 5 bases, with 16 bases between the two germline ends. CDR3 region: CASVGRVGYQPQHF. The CDR3 nucleotides are TGTGCCAGCGTCGGCAGGGTAGGATATCAGCCCCAGCATTTT.